The clone carrying this T cell receptor (beta chain) was seen only a few times. This sample stems from a study of blood T cell repertoires in COVID-19. Background on the study: In each case, the material was cDNA or gDNA derived from T cells, B-cell-depleted T cells, or PBMCs.

Generated by immunoSEQ multiplex PCR, the TCRdb table keeps only in-frame clones and is missing some. The table records roughly 140,000 clones, 81% of them present only once. This TCR was sampled from a human donor in a cohort sampled during active COVID-19. Specimen: peripheral blood.

Written as DNA, the CDR3 is TGCGCCAGCAGCCAAGAGGGCCCCCGGGCTTTCTTT. Amino acids: CASSQEGPRAFF. J is TRBJ1-1 and V is TRBV4-1; no clear D. The CDR3 totals 12 residues. The germline V gene encodes CDR1 MGHRA and CDR2 YSYEKL. V was cut by 0 bases and J by 11 bases, with 10 bases left in between.